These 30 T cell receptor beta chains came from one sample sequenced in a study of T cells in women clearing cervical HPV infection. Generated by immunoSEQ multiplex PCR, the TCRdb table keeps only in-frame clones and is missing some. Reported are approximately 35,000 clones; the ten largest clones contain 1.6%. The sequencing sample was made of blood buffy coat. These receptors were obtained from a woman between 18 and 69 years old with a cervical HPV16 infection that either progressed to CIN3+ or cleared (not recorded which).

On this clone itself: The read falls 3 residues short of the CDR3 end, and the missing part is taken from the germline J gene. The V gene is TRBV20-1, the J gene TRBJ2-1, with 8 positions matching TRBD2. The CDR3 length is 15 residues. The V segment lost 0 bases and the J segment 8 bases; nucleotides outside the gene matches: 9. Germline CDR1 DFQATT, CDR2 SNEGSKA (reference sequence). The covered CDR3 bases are TGCAGTGCTAGAGATCCGGGACTAGTTAGTGATGAG. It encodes CSARDPGLVSDE. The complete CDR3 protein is CSARDPGLVSDEQFF.

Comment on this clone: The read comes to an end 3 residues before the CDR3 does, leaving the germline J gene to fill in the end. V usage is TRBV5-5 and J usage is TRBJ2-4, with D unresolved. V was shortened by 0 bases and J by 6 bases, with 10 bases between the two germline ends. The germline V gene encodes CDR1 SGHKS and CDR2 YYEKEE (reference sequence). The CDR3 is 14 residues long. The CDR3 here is CASSLESYGNIQYF. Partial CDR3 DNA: TGTGCCAGCAGCTTGGAGTCCTACGGAAACATT.

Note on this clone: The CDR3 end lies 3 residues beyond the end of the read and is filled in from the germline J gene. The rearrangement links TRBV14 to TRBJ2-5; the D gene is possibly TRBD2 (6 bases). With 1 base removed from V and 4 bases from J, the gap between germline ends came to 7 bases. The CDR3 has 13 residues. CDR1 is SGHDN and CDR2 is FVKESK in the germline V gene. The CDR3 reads CASSQGAGETQYF. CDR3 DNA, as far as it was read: TGTGCCAGCAGCCAAGGAGCGGGAGAGACC.

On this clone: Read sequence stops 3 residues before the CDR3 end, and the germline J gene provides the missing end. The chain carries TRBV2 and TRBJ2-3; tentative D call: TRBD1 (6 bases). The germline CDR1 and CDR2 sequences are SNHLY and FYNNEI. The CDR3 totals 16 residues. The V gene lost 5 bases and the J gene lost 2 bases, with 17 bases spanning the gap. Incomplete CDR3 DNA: TGTGCCAGCAGTAAACAGGGCATGGGTACCACAGATACG. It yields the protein CASSKQGMGTTDT. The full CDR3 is CASSKQGMGTTDTQYF. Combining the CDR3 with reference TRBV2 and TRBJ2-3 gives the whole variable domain EPEVTQTPSHQVTQMGQEVILRCVPISNHLYFYWYRQILGQKVEFLVSFYNNEISEKSEIFDDQFSVERPDGSNFTLKIRSTKLEDSAMYFCASSKQGMGTTDTQYFGPGTRLTVL.

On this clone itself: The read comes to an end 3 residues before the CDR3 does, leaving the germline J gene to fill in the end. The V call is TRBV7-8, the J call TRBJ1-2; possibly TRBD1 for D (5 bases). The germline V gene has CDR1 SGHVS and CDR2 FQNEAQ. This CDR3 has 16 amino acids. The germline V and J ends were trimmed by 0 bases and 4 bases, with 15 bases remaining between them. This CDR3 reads CASSLASGRAGYGYTF. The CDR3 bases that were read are TGTGCCAGCAGCTTAGCGTCGGGCAGGGCTGGCTATGGC.

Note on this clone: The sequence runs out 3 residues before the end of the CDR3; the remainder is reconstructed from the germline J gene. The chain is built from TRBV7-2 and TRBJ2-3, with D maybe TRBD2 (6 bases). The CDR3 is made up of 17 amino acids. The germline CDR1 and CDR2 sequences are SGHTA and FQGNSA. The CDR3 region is CASRLAFGGRSTDTQYF. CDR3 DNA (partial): TGTGCAAGTCGCTTAGCTTTCGGGGGAAGAAGCACAGATACG.

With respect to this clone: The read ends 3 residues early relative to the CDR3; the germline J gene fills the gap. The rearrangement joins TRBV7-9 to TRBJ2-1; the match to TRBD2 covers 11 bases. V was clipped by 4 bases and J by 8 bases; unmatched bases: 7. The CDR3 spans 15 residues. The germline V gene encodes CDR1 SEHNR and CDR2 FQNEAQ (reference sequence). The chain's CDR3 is CASSSTSGKRDEQFF. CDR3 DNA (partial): TGTGCCAGCAGCTCGACTAGCGGGAAGAGGGATGAG.

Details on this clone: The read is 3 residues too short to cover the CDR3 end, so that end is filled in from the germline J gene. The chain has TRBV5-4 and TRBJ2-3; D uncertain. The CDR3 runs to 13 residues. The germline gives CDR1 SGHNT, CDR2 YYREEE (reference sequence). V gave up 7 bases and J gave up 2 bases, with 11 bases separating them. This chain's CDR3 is CASRDTYTDTQYF. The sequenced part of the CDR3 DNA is TGTGCCAGCCGAGACACCTACACAGATACG.

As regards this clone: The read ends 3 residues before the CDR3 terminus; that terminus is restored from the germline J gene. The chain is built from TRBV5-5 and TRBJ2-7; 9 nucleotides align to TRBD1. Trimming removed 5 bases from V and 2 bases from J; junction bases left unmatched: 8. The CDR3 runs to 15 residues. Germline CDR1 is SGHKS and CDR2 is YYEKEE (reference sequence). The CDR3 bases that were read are TGTGCCAGCAGACCAGACAGGGGGTCCCCCTACGAG. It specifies CASRPDRGSPYE. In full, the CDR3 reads CASRPDRGSPYEQYF.

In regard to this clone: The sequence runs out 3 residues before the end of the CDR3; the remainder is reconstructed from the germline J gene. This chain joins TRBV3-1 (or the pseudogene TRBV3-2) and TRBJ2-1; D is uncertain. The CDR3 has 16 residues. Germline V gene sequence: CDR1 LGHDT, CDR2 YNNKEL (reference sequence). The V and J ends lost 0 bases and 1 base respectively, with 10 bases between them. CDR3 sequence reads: CASSQDHTGSYNEQFF. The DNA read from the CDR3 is TGTGCCAGCAGCCAAGACCACACGGGTTCCTACAATGAG.

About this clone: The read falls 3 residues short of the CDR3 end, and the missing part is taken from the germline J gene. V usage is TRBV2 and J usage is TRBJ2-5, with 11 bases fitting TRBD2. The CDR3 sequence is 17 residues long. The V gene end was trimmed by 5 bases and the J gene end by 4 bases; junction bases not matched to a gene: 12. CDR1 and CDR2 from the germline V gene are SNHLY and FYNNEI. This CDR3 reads CASSPLRLAGTGETQYF. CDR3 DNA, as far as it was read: TGTGCCAGCAGTCCACTACGACTAGCGGGAACTGGAGAGACC.

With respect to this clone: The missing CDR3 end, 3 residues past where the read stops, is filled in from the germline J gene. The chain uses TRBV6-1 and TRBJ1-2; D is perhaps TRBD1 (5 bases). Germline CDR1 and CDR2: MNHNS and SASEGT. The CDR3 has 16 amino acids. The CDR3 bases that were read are TGTGCCAGCAGTGAAGCAAGGTGGGCTACGGACAATGAC. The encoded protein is CASSEARWATDND. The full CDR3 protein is CASSEARWATDNDYTF.

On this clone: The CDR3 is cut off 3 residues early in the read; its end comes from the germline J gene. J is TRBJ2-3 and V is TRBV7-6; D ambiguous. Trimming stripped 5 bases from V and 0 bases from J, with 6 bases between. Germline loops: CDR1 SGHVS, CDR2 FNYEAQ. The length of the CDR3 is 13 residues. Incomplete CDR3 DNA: TGTGCCAGCAGCCCTATGAGCACAGATACG. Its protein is CASSPMSTDT. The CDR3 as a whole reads CASSPMSTDTQYF.

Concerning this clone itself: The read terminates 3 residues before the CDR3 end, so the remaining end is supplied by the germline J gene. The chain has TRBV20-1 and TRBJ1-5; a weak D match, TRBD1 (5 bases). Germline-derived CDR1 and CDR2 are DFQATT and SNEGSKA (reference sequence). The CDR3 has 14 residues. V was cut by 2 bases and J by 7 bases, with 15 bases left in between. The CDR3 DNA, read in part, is TGCAGTGCTAGACCCCCGCGGGGGGAACAGCCC. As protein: CSARPPRGEQP. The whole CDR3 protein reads CSARPPRGEQPQHF.

The DNA read from the CDR3 is TGCGCCAGCAGCCCCGGACAGAGCAATCAGCCC. Translated, it gives CASSPGQSNQP. In full, the CDR3 reads CASSPGQSNQPQHF. The chain has TRBV5-1 and TRBJ1-5; a possible D gene is TRBD1 (6 bases). The read comes to an end 3 residues before the CDR3 does, leaving the germline J gene to fill in the end. Germline assignment: CDR1 SGHRS and CDR2 YFSETQ. The ends were cut back, 4 bases at V and 1 base at J, with 9 bases in the middle. The CDR3 runs to 14 residues.

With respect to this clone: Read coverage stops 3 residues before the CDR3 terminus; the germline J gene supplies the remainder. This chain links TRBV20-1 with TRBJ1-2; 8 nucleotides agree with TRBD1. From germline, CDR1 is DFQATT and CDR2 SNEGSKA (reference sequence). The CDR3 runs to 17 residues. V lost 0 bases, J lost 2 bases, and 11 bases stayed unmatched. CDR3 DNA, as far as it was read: TGCAGTGCTAGAGAGTGGAGTGGAACAGGGGGAAACTATGGC. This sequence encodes CSAREWSGTGGNYG. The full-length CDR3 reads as CSAREWSGTGGNYGYTF.

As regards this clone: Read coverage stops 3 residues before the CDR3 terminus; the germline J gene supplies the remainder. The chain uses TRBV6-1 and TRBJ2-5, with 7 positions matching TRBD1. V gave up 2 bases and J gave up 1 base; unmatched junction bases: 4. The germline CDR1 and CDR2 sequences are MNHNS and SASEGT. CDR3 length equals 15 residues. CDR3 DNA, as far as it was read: TGTGCCAGCAGTGAACTTCCAGGGGGCCAAGAGACC. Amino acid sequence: CASSELPGGQET. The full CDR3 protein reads CASSELPGGQETQYF.

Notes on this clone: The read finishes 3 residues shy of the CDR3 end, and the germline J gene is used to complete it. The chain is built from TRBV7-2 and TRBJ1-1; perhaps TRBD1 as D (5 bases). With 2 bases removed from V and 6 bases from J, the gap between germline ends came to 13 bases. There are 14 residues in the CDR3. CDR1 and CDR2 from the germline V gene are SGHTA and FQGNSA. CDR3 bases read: TGTGCCAGCAGCTTAAGGGGTAGGGGTGCTGAA. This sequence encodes CASSLRGRGAE. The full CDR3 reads CASSLRGRGAEAFF.

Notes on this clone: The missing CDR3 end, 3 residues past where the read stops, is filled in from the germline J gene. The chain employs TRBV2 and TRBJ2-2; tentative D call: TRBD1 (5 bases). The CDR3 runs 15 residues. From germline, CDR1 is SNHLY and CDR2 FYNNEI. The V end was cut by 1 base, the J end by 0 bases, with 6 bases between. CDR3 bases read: TGTGCCAGCAGTGAAGTCAGGGCGAACACCGGGGAG. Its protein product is CASSEVRANTGE. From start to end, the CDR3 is CASSEVRANTGELFF.

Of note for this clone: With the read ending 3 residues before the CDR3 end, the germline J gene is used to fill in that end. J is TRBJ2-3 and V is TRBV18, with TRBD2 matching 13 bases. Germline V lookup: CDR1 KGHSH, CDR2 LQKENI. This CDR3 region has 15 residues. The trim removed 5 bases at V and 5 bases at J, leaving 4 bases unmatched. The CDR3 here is CASSGLAGAGDTQYF. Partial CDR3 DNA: TGTGCCAGCTCAGGACTAGCGGGAGCTGGAGATACG.

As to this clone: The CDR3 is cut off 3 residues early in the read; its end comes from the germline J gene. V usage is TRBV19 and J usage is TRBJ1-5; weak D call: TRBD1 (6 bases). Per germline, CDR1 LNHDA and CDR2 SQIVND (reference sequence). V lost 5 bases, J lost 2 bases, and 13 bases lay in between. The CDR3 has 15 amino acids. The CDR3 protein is CASSGTGLRNQPQHF. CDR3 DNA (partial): TGTGCCAGTAGTGGCACAGGGCTTCGCAATCAGCCC. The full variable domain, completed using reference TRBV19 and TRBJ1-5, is DGGITQSPKYLFRKEGQNVTLSCEQNLNHDAMYWYRQDPGQGLRLIYYSQIVNDFQKGDIAEGYSVSREKKESFPLTVTSAQKNPTAFYLCASSGTGLRNQPQHFGDGTRLSIL.

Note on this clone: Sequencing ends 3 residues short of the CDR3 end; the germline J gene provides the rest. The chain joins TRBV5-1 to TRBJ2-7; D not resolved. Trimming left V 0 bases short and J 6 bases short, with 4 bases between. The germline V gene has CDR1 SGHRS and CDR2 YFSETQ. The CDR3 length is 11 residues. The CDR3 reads CASSLAVEQYF. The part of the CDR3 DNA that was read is TGCGCCAGCAGCTTGGCAGTCGAG.

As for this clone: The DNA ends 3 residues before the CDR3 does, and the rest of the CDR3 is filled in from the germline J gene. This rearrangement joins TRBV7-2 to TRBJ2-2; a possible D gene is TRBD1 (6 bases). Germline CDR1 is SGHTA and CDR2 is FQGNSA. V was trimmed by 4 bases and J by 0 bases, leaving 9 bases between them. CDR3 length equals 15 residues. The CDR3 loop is CASSSRQANTGELFF. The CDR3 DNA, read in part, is TGTGCCAGCAGCTCAAGACAGGCGAACACCGGGGAG.

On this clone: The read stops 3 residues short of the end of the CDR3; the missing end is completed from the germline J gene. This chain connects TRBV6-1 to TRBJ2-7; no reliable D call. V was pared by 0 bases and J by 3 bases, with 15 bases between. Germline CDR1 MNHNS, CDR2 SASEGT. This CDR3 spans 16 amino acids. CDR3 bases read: TGTGCCAGCAGTGAAGCGGCCAGTCCCCATATCTACGAG. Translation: CASSEAASPHIYE. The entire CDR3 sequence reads CASSEAASPHIYEQYF.

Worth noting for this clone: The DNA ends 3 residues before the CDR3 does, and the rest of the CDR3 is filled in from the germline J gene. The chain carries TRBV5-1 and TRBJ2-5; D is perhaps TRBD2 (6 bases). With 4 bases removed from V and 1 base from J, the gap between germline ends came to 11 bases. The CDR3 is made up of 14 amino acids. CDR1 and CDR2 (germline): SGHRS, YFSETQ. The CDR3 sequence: CASSQGLFQETQYF. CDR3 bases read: TGCGCCAGCAGCCAAGGACTATTCCAAGAGACC.

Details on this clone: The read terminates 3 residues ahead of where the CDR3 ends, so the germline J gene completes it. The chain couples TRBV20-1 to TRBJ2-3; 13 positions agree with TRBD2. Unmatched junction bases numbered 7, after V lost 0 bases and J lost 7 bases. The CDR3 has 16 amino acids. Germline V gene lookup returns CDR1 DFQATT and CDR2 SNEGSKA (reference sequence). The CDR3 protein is CSARDRRLAGGYTQYF. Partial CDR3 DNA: TGCAGTGCTAGAGATCGGAGACTAGCGGGGGGTTATACG.

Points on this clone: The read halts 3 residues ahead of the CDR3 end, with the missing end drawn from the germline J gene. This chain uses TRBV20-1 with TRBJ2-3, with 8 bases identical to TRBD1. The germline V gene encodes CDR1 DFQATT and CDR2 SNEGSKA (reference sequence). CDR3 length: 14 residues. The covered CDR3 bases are TGCAGTGCTAAAGTCCAGGGGGCAAGGGAGACG. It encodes CSAKVQGARET. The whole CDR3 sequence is CSAKVQGARETQYF.

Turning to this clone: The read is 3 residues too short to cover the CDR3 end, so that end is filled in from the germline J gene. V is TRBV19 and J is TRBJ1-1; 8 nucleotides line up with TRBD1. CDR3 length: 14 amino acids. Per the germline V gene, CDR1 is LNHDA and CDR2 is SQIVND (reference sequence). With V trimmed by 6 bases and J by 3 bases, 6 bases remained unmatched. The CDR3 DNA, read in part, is TGTGCCAGTAGCGGACAGGGAGGGTACACTGAA. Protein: CASSGQGGYTE. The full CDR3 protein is CASSGQGGYTEAFF. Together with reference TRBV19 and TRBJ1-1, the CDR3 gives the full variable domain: DGGITQSPKYLFRKEGQNVTLSCEQNLNHDAMYWYRQDPGQGLRLIYYSQIVNDFQKGDIAEGYSVSREKKESFPLTVTSAQKNPTAFYLCASSGQGGYTEAFFGQGTRLTVV.

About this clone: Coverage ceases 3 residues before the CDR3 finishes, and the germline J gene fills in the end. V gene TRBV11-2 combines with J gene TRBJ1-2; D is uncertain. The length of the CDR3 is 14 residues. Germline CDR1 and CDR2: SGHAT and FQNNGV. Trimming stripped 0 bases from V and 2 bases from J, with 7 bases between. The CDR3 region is CASSLEAGNYGYTF. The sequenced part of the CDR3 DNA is TGTGCCAGCAGCTTAGAGGCAGGAAACTATGGC.

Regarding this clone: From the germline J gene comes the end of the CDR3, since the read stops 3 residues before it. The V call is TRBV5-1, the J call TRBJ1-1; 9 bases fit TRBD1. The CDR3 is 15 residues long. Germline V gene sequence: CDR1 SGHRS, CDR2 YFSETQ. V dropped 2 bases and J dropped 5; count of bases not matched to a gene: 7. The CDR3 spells CASSFPPGQGTEAFF. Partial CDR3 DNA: TGCGCCAGCAGCTTCCCGCCCGGACAGGGGACTGAA.